What follows is one TCR beta chain and its context. Its antigen is currently unknown. Germline loops: CDR1 SGHRS, CDR2 YFSETQ. This CDR3 is built from 14 residues. These data are taken from a study of monozygotic twins with inflammatory bowel disease. TCRdb derives one entry per CDR3 protein from the 5' RACE reads, leaving out DNA. The sample holds about 450,000 distinct CDR3 sequences. General study findings and limits: Diversity of TCRbeta measured by inverse Simpson was lower in IBD patients than in healthy co-twins.

This rearrangement joins TRBV5-1 to TRBJ2-5; TCRdb lists TRBD1, though no DNA is available to test this call. The sequence was obtained from a human donor with ulcerative colitis or Crohn's disease, or a healthy co-twin of an affected twin (not recorded which). Sequenced sample: blood. The CDR3 loop reads CASSLETGQETQYF.